Shown below are 19 T cell receptor beta chains from a single sample sequenced in a study of T cell responses to AZD1222 COVID-19 vaccine. Here immunoSEQ multiplex PCR was the method, and the copy in TCRdb shows in-frame clones only, minus some. The data hold 95,000 to 110,000 clones, with roughly 90% observed a single time. This specimen was peripheral blood, taken on day 0 of AZD1222 vaccination. All receptors come from an adult in good health.

This chain links TRBV5-1 with TRBJ2-1, with 8 positions matching TRBD1. CDR3 length equals 17 residues. CDR1 SGHRS and CDR2 YFSETQ come from the germline V gene. V lost 4 bases and J lost 6; bases outside the gene matches: 15. This CDR3 is CASSDRAPGQVVNEQFF. DNA for the CDR3: TGCGCCAGCAGCGACCGCGCGCCGGGACAGGTCGTCAATGAGCAGTTCTTC.

CDR3 in DNA: TGTGCCAGCAGTTTCAAGGCGACTGCGACTGAAGCTTTCTTT. Its protein is CASSFKATATEAFF. The chain uses TRBV9 and TRBJ1-1; D call uncertain. The CDR3 is 14 amino acids. Trimming pared 5 bases from V and 5 bases from J, leaving 16 bases between. Germline CDR1 reads SGDLS; CDR2 reads YYNGEE.

The DNA for the CDR3 is TGTGCCAGCAGCGTAGCGGGGTTAGCCACTGAAGCTTTCTTT. Protein product: CASSVAGLATEAFF. V gene TRBV9 combines with J gene TRBJ1-1, with no clear D. The CDR3 is 14 amino acids. Trimming shortened V by 0 bases and J by 4 bases, and 10 bases separated the two germline ends. CDR1 is SGDLS and CDR2 is YYNGEE in the germline V gene.

This CDR3 is CASSAAGPSSLYF. The CDR3 bases are TGTGCCAGCAGTGCGGCGGGGCCGTCTTCGTTGTACTTC. The rearrangement joins TRBV2 to TRBJ2-7; a weak D match, TRBD2 (6 bases). Between the trimmed V and J ends, which lost 4 bases and 12 bases, there was a span of 19 bases. This CDR3 contains 13 residues. The germline gives CDR1 SNHLY, CDR2 FYNNEI.

The CDR3 sequence: CASSEYVSNQPQHF. The CDR3, as DNA: TGTGCCAGCAGTGAATACGTTAGCAATCAGCCCCAGCATTTT. The chain carries TRBV6-1 and TRBJ1-5, with unresolved D. Trimming left V 2 bases short and J 0 bases short, with 5 bases between. The CDR3 extends over 14 amino acids. The V gene's germline CDR1 is MNHNS and CDR2 SASEGT.

The V and J genes are TRBV6-1 and TRBJ2-1; 7 positions match TRBD1. Germline CDR1 and CDR2: MNHNS and SASEGT. The CDR3 length is 14 residues. Unmatched junction bases numbered 7, after V lost 1 base and J lost 10 bases. The CDR3 here is CASSEGPTGHEQFF. The CDR3 region has the DNA TGTGCCAGCAGTGAAGGACCGACAGGGCACGAGCAGTTCTTC.

The V gene is TRBV19, the J gene TRBJ1-1, with D possibly matching TRBD1 (5 bases). The CDR3 loop spans 13 amino acids. Germline V lookup: CDR1 LNHDA, CDR2 SQIVND (reference sequence). With 3 bases removed from V and 6 bases from J, the gap between germline ends came to 11 bases. The CDR3 region has the DNA TGTGCCAGTAGTATTGGCAGGGCCCCTGAAGCTTTCTTT. Its translation is CASSIGRAPEAFF.

This rearrangement joins TRBV2 to TRBJ1-5, with a tentative D call TRBD1 (6 bases). This CDR3 region has 15 residues. V was shortened by 3 bases and J by 7 bases, with 16 bases between the two germline ends. Looked up from germline, CDR1 is SNHLY and CDR2 is FYNNEI. The DNA of the CDR3 is TGTGCCAGCAGTGAGTGGGCAGGGGTTGTGCAGCCCCAGCATTTT. It translates to CASSEWAGVVQPQHF.

The V call is TRBV9, the J call TRBJ2-7; unclear D gene. Trimming left V 3 bases short and J 7 bases short, with 2 bases between. The CDR3 has 9 residues. From germline, CDR1 is SGDLS and CDR2 YYNGEE. CDR3 sequence: CASSAEQYF. The CDR3, as DNA: TGTGCCAGCAGCGCGGAGCAGTACTTC.

The rearrangement joins TRBV3-1 (or the pseudogene TRBV3-2) to TRBJ1-2, with 7 bases fitting TRBD1. The germline V gene encodes CDR1 LGHDT and CDR2 YNNKEL (reference sequence). Trimming removed 5 bases from V and 4 bases from J; junction bases left unmatched: 7. This CDR3 region has 14 residues. The CDR3 reads CASSGGTAFYGYTF. CDR3 coding DNA: TGTGCCAGCAGCGGGGGGACAGCCTTCTATGGCTACACCTTC.

The rearrangement joins TRBV6-1 to TRBJ1-4, with D uncertain. The CDR3 sequence is 14 residues long. Germline V lookup: CDR1 MNHNS, CDR2 SASEGT. V was clipped by 1 base and J by 10 bases, with 13 bases between them. The CDR3 bases are TGTGCCAGCAGTGAAGGTCAGGAGCTCTCAAAACTGTTTTTT. This encodes CASSEGQELSKLFF.

The V gene is TRBV7-9, the J gene TRBJ1-4; no clear D gene. With 7 bases removed from V and 0 bases from J, the gap between germline ends came to 15 bases. The CDR3 is made up of 16 amino acids. CDR1 and CDR2 (germline): SEHNR, FQNEAQ (reference sequence). CDR3 residues: CASNNGDPTTNEKLFF. The CDR3 coding sequence is TGTGCCAGCAACAACGGAGACCCTACAACTAATGAAAAACTGTTTTTT.

This clone was observed once. V and J are TRBV7-6 and TRBJ1-2; D unclear. Trimming left V 4 bases short and J 8 bases short, with 11 bases between. Germline assignment: CDR1 SGHVS and CDR2 FNYEAQ. This CDR3 spans 12 amino acids. As DNA, the CDR3 is TGTGCCAGCAGCTCCGACGGAGGGGGCTACACCTTC. Its translation: CASSSDGGGYTF.

V usage is TRBV5-8 and J usage is TRBJ1-1, with 8 positions matching TRBD1. The germline V gene has CDR1 SGHTS and CDR2 YDEGEE. V lost 2 bases to trimming and J lost 11 bases; unmatched junction nucleotides: 5. CDR3 length: 12 residues. The CDR3 protein is CASSFRQGQAFF. The CDR3 DNA is TGTGCCAGCAGCTTTCGACAGGGGCAGGCTTTCTTT. Full variable domain (missing parts from reference TRBV5-8 and TRBJ1-1): EAGVTQSPTHLIKTRGQQATLRCSPISGHTSVYWYQQALGLGLQFLLWYDEGEERNRGNFPPRFSGRQFPNYSSELNVNALELEDSALYLCASSFRQGQAFFGQGTRLTVV.

The chain couples TRBV6-5 to TRBJ2-7; tentatively, D is TRBD1 (6 bases). The germline V and J ends were trimmed by 6 bases and 2 bases, with 14 bases remaining between them. The CDR3 has 14 residues. Germline-derived CDR1 and CDR2 are MNHEY and SVGAGI. The CDR3 is CASSPQGIAYEQYF. Here the CDR3 DNA reads TGTGCCAGCAGCCCACAGGGTATCGCCTACGAGCAGTACTTC.

The genes are TRBV19 and TRBJ2-5; tentative D call: TRBD2 (5 bases). V shed 7 bases and J shed 2 bases, with 11 bases lying between them. The CDR3 consists of 13 residues. The germline V gene encodes CDR1 LNHDA and CDR2 SQIVND (reference sequence). CDR3 in amino acids: CASKFPGQETQYF. The CDR3 nucleotides are TGTGCCAGTAAGTTCCCGGGACAAGAGACCCAGTACTTC. The full variable domain, its missing parts supplied by reference TRBV19 and TRBJ2-5, is DGGITQSPKYLFRKEGQNVTLSCEQNLNHDAMYWYRQDPGQGLRLIYYSQIVNDFQKGDIAEGYSVSREKKESFPLTVTSAQKNPTAFYLCASKFPGQETQYFGPGTRLLVL.

In its sample, this clone ranks as medium-sized (0.01 to 0.1%). J is TRBJ2-1 and V is TRBV27; D could derive from TRBD1 or TRBD2 (6 bases each). The CDR3 sequence is 15 residues long. With 3 bases removed from V and 3 bases from J, the gap between germline ends came to 12 bases. Germline CDR1 reads MNHEY; CDR2 reads SMNVEV (reference sequence). Written as DNA, the CDR3 is TGTGCCAGCAGTTTGGCTGGGGGGCTCTACAATGAGCAGTTCTTC. Residues: CASSLAGGLYNEQFF.

The J gene is TRBJ1-4, the V gene TRBV28, with D possibly being TRBD1 (6 bases). The CDR3 has 14 residues. CDR1 is MDHEN, CDR2 SYDVKM, per germline. Trimming stripped 11 bases from V and 2 bases from J, with 15 bases between. Here the CDR3 DNA reads TGTGCCGGATCGGGGGGGGCGACTAATGAAAAACTGTTTTTT. It encodes CAGSGGATNEKLFF.

This clone was detected a few times. The chain employs TRBV19 and TRBJ1-2; no definite D call. Trimming took off 6 bases at V and 1 base at J, with 15 bases between the two ends. In germline, CDR1 is LNHDA, CDR2 SQIVND (reference sequence). The CDR3 is 15 residues long. CDR3 DNA sequence: TGTGCCAGTAGGCCCTGGGAGAGTTATAACTATGGCTACACCTTC. Its protein product is CASRPWESYNYGYTF.